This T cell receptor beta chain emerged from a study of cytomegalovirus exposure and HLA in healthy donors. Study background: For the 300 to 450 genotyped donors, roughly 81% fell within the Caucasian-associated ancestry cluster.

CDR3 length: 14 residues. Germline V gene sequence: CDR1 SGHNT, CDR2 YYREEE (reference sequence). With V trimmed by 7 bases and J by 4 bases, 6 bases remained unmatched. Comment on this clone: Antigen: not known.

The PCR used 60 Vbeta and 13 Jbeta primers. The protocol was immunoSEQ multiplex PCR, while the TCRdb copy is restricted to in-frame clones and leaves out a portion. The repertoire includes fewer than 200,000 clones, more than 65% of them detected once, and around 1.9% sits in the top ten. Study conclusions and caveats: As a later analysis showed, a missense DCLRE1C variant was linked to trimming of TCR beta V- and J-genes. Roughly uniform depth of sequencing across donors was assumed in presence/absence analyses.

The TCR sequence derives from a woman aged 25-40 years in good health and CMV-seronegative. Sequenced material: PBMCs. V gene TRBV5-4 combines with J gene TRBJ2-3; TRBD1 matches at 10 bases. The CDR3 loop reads CASGDRGRADTQYF. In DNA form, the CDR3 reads TGTGCCAGCGGCGACAGGGGGCGGGCAGATACGCAGTATTTT.